The clone carrying this TCR beta chain was observed many times. These data are taken from a study of early T cells in non-severe SARS-CoV-2 infection. The germline V gene encodes CDR1 MDHEN and CDR2 SYDVKM. This CDR3 has 13 amino acids. V lost 4 bases and J lost 3, with 7 bases in between. TCRdb processed the 5' RACE reads anew with MiXCR; each CDR3 protein has one entry. The profile shows more than 55,000 distinct CDR3 sequences, around 13% of them singletons. The J gene is TRBJ1-5, the V gene TRBV28; D not resolved. The TCR comes from an adult who was a healthcare worker with PCR-confirmed SARS-CoV-2 infection or an uninfected control (not recorded which). Material for sequencing was whole blood. The CDR3 region is CASSSGNNQPQHF. The CDR3 region has the DNA TGTGCCAGCAGTTCCGGGAACAATCAGCCCCAGCATTTT.